The entry below gives a single TCR beta chain sequence along with its context. Between the trimmed V and J ends, which lost 0 bases and 0 bases, there was a span of 9 bases. Looked up from germline, CDR1 is SGDLS and CDR2 is YYNGEE. CDR3 length equals 15 residues. Measured with immunoSEQ multiplex PCR; TCRdb has only the in-frame clones, and not every one. The table has 130,000 or so clones, 80% to 85% seen once. These data originate in a study of blood T cell repertoires in COVID-19. Turning to the study itself: COVID-19 samples, acute and convalescent, were from the United States, Italy and Spain.

Input material: PBMCs or T cells enriched from blood (not recorded which). The TCR sequence derives from a woman younger than 45 who had recovered from COVID-19. The chain uses TRBV9 and TRBJ1-1; D may be TRBD1 (5 bases). The CDR3 sequence is CASSVGGSLNTEAFF. The CDR3 coding sequence is TGTGCCAGCAGCGTAGGGGGCAGCTTGAACACTGAAGCTTTCTTT.